The clone carrying this T cell receptor (beta chain) appeared a few times. Its cognate antigen is unknown. This entry comes from a study of T cell repertoires in cytomegalovirus infection. Study-wide background: Carrying CMV and the relevant HLA type showed in public TCR beta signatures.

One entry per CDR3 protein, called by TCRdb with MiXCR from the reads. This sample has 110,000 to 150,000 distinct CDR3 sequences, with 32% found just once. The germline V gene has CDR1 SEHNR and CDR2 FQNEAQ (reference sequence). The V end was cut by 5 bases, the J end by 1 base, with 11 bases between. The CDR3 runs to 15 residues. This clonotype originated in a human donor in good health (CMV status not recorded). Some clones in this sample may be carry-over from other donors' samples. Sequencing used CD8+ T cells from cultured PBMCs, obtained from culture after CMV antigen stimulation. The rearrangement links TRBV7-9 to TRBJ1-4; D remains unclear. CDR3 loop: CASSHPEGTNEKLFF. The CDR3 DNA sequence: TGTGCCAGCAGCCACCCGGAGGGAACTAATGAAAAACTGTTTTTT.